This T cell receptor (beta chain) was observed in a study of T-cell memory formation after mild COVID-19. This CDR3 has 14 amino acids. The germline V gene encodes CDR1 GTSNPN and CDR2 SVGIG (reference sequence). Between the trimmed V and J ends, which lost 4 bases and 3 bases, there was a span of 15 bases. After 5'RACE with constant-segment primers, TCR alpha and TCR beta cDNA libraries carrying sample barcodes and UMIs were obtained. TCRdb used MiXCR to reprocess the 5' RACE reads, holding one entry per CDR3 protein. The table records about 360,000 distinct CDR3 sequences, 13% to 15% of them present only once.

The receptor comes from a man aged 18 to 29 who had mild COVID-19 (a few samples of this study predate the infection). Cell type and time point are not known. Sequencing used PBMCs or a T cell subset sorted from them (not recorded which). The chain is built from TRBV30 and TRBJ1-1; D is unresolved. CDR3 sequence: CAWMTVVWDTEAFF. CDR3 DNA: TGTGCCTGGATGACGGTGGTATGGGACACTGAAGCTTTCTTT.